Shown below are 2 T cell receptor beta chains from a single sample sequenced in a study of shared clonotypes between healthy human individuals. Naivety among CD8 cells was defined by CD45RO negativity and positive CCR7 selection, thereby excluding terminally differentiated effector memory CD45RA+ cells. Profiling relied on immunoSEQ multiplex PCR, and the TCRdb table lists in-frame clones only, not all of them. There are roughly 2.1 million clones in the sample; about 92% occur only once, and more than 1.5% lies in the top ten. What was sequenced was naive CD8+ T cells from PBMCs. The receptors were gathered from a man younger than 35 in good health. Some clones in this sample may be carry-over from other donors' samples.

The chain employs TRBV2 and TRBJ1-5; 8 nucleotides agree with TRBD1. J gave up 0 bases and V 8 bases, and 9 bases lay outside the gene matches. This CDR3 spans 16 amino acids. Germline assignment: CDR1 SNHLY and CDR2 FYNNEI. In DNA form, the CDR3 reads TGTGCCAGCCGACAGGGGCCCCATTATAGCAATCAGCCCCAGCATTTT. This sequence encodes CASRQGPHYSNQPQHF.

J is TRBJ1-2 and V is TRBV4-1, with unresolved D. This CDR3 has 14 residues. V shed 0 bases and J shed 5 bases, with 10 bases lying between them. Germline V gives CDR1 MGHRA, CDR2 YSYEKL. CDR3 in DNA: TGCGCCAGCAGCCAAGATGACACCGGATATGGCTACACCTTC. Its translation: CASSQDDTGYGYTF.